The rows below give T cell receptor beta chains drawn from one sample of a study of T cells in Graves' hyperthyroidism and ophthalmopathy. From the multiplex PCR reads, TCRdb called clonotypes with MiXCR, one entry per CDR3 protein. The data contain over 500,000 distinct CDR3 sequences, about 15% of them seen just once; the ten biggest clones take up approximately 18%. Sample: blood. The receptors were gathered from a woman aged 18-29 years with Graves' ophthalmopathy. Both conserved end residues are part of each CDR3. The D gene is left open where the match is weak. Clone size appears in some rows only: once, few, many, or a class for an expanded clone.

cdr3_nt: TGTGCCAGCAGCTCCTCTACCTTACAGGGTTTGCTACGATCACCCCTCCACTTT
cdr3_aa: CASSSSTLQGLLRSPLHF
clone_size: -
cdr3_length: 18
j_call: TRBJ1-6
v_call: TRBV2
d_call: -

cdr3_nt: TGTGCCAGCAGCCGGTCATACCTCAGGGTACCTAACTATGGCTACACCTTC
cdr3_aa: CASSRSYLRVPNYGYTF
clone_size: -
cdr3_length: 17
j_call: TRBJ1-2
v_call: TRBV28
d_call: -

cdr3_nt: TGTGCCAGCAGTCGTACGACAGGAGGCACTGAAGCTTTCTTT
cdr3_aa: CASSRTTGGTEAFF
clone_size: many
cdr3_length: 14
j_call: TRBJ1-1
v_call: TRBV12-3/TRBV12-4
d_call: -

cdr3_nt: TGTGCCAGTAGCGATTACAGGCCCACCTCGGGACAGAGGGATACGCAGTATTTT
cdr3_aa: CASSDYRPTSGQRDTQYF
clone_size: -
cdr3_length: 18
j_call: TRBJ2-3
v_call: TRBV19
d_call: TRBD1

cdr3_nt: TGTGCCAGCAGCCTGTGGTCAGGGTATGGGGAGACCCAGTACTTC
cdr3_aa: CASSLWSGYGETQYF
clone_size: many
cdr3_length: 15
j_call: TRBJ2-5
v_call: TRBV11-2
d_call: -

cdr3_nt: TGCGCCAGCAGCCTATCAGGTTGGGGGCAGCCCCAGCATTTT
cdr3_aa: CASSLSGWGQPQHF
clone_size: -
cdr3_length: 14
j_call: TRBJ1-5
v_call: TRBV4-1
d_call: -

cdr3_nt: TGTGCCAGCCGTAGGGGGTTTACTAATGAAAAACTGTTTTTT
cdr3_aa: CASRRGFTNEKLFF
clone_size: few
cdr3_length: 14
j_call: TRBJ1-4
v_call: TRBV6-4
d_call: -

cdr3_nt: TGTGCCAGCCTTTGGGGCTGGACTGAAGCTTTCTTT
cdr3_aa: CASLWGWTEAFF
clone_size: many
cdr3_length: 12
j_call: TRBJ1-1
v_call: TRBV2
d_call: -

cdr3_nt: TGTGCCAGCAGCTTCGAACCGATGGGAGGAGGATCCTACGAGCAGTACTTC
cdr3_aa: CASSFEPMGGGSYEQYF
clone_size: many
cdr3_length: 17
j_call: TRBJ2-7
v_call: TRBV11-2
d_call: -

cdr3_nt: TGCGCCAGCAATATAGCGGGGGGGCCCCATGAGCAGTTCTTC
cdr3_aa: CASNIAGGPHEQFF
clone_size: many
cdr3_length: 14
j_call: TRBJ2-1
v_call: TRBV5-1
d_call: TRBD2

cdr3_nt: TGTGCCAGCAGCTTAGCAAGAGGCCGTCAAGAGACCCAGTACTTC
cdr3_aa: CASSLARGRQETQYF
clone_size: -
cdr3_length: 15
j_call: TRBJ2-5
v_call: TRBV7-6
d_call: -

cdr3_nt: TGTGCCAGCAGTTACGGGAGATTCACAGATACGCAGTATTTT
cdr3_aa: CASSYGRFTDTQYF
clone_size: -
cdr3_length: 14
j_call: TRBJ2-3
v_call: TRBV6-5
d_call: -

cdr3_nt: TGTGCCAGCAGGAGATTGTCAGGGGAGAGAGAGACCCAGTACTTC
cdr3_aa: CASRRLSGERETQYF
clone_size: many
cdr3_length: 15
j_call: TRBJ2-5
v_call: TRBV2
d_call: -

cdr3_nt: TGTGCCAGCAGCCGCAGACGGACTAGCGGGAAGTACGAGCAGTACTTC
cdr3_aa: CASSRRRTSGKYEQYF
clone_size: many
cdr3_length: 16
j_call: TRBJ2-7
v_call: TRBV14
d_call: TRBD2

cdr3_nt: TGTGCCAGCAGTTTGATTGGGTGGACAGGGGGCTGGACCGGGGAGCTGTTTTTT
cdr3_aa: CASSLIGWTGGWTGELFF
clone_size: -
cdr3_length: 18
j_call: TRBJ2-2
v_call: TRBV28
d_call: TRBD1

cdr3_nt: TGTGCCAGCAGCTTAGCCCTCTTCTCCTACGAGCAGTACTTC
cdr3_aa: CASSLALFSYEQYF
clone_size: few
cdr3_length: 14
j_call: TRBJ2-7
v_call: TRBV7-8
d_call: -

cdr3_nt: TGTGCCAGCAGCCATTCCGGGACTTCAAACTATGAGCAGTTCTTC
cdr3_aa: CASSHSGTSNYEQFF
clone_size: -
cdr3_length: 15
j_call: TRBJ2-1
v_call: TRBV7-3
d_call: -

cdr3_nt: TGTGCCAGCGGCCTAGGACAGTTGAACACTGAAGCTTTCTTT
cdr3_aa: CASGLGQLNTEAFF
clone_size: many
cdr3_length: 14
j_call: TRBJ1-1
v_call: TRBV7-3
d_call: -

cdr3_nt: TGCGCCAGCAGCGGCTCTGACACCTCTTACAATGAGCAGTTCTTC
cdr3_aa: CASSGSDTSYNEQFF
clone_size: few
cdr3_length: 15
j_call: TRBJ2-1
v_call: TRBV5-1
d_call: -

cdr3_nt: TGTGCCTGGAGTAGACAGACCTATGGCTACACCTTC
cdr3_aa: CAWSRQTYGYTF
clone_size: -
cdr3_length: 12
j_call: TRBJ1-2
v_call: TRBV30
d_call: -

cdr3_nt: TGCGCCAGCAGCTTGGGGGACGTTAACAATTCACCCCTCCACTTT
cdr3_aa: CASSLGDVNNSPLHF
clone_size: few
cdr3_length: 15
j_call: TRBJ1-6
v_call: TRBV5-1
d_call: -

cdr3_nt: TGTGCCTGGAGTGTACTTGCGGGAGGGTCAGATACGCAGTATTTT
cdr3_aa: CAWSVLAGGSDTQYF
clone_size: many
cdr3_length: 15
j_call: TRBJ2-3
v_call: TRBV30
d_call: TRBD2

cdr3_nt: TGCGCCAGCAGCCAAGCAGCGTTTCCCAAAAACATTCAGTACTTC
cdr3_aa: CASSQAAFPKNIQYF
clone_size: few
cdr3_length: 15
j_call: TRBJ2-4
v_call: TRBV4-1
d_call: -

cdr3_nt: TGTGCCAGCAGCCCGTGGGGACTAGCTAGCACAGATACGCAGTATTTT
cdr3_aa: CASSPWGLASTDTQYF
clone_size: few
cdr3_length: 16
j_call: TRBJ2-3
v_call: TRBV11-2
d_call: TRBD2

cdr3_nt: TGTGCCAGCAGGCTGCTTGGGACTGAAGCTTTCTTT
cdr3_aa: CASRLLGTEAFF
clone_size: -
cdr3_length: 12
j_call: TRBJ1-1
v_call: TRBV28
d_call: -